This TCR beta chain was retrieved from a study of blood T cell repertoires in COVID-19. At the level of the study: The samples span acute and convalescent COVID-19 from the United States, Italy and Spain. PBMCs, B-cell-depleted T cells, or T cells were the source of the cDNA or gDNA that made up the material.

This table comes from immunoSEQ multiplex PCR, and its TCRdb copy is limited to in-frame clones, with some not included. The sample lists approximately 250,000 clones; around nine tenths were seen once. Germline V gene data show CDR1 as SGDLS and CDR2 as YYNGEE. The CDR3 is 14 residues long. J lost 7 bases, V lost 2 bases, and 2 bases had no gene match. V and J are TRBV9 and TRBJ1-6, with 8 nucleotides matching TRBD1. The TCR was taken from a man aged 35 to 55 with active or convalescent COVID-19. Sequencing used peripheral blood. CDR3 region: CASSVQGANSPLHF. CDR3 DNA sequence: TGTGCCAGCAGCGTCCAGGGGGCGAATTCACCCCTCCACTTT.